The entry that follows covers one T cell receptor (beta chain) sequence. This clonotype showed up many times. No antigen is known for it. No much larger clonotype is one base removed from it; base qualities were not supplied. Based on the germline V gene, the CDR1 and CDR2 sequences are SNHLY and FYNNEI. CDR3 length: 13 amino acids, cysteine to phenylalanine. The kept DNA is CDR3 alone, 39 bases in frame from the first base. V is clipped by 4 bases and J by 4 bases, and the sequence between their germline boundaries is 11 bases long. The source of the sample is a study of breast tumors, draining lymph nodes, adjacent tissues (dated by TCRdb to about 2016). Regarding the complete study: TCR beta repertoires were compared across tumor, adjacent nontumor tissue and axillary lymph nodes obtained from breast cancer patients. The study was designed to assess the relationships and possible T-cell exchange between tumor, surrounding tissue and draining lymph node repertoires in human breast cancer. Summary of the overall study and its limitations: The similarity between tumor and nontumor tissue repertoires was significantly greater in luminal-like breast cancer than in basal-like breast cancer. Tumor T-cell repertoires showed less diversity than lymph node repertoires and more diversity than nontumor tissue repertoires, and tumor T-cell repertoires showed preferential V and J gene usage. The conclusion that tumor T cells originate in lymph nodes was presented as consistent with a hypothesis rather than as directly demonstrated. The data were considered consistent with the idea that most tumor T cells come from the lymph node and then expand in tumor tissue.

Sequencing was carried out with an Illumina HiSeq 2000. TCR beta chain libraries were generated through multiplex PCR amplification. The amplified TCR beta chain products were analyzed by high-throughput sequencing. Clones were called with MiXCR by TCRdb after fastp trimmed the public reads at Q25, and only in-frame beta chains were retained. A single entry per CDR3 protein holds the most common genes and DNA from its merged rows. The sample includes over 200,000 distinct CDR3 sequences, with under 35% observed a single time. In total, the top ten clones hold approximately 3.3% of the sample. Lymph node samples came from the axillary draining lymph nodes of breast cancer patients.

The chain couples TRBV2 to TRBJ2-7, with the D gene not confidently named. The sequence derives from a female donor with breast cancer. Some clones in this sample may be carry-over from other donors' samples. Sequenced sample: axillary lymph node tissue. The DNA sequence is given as TGTGCCAGCAGTGGGTCAGGAAAGTACGAGCAGTACTTC. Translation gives CASSGSGKYEQYF.